This is a list of T cell receptor beta chains from one sample in a study of sequential checkpoint blockade in melanoma. Profiled with immunoSEQ multiplex PCR; TCRdb holds only in-frame clones, not every one. In the table there are under 3,000 clones, approximately 15% of which are singletons. The specimen comprised tumor tissue (inferred from file names), sampled from a patient given nivolumab and ipilimumab in sequence. Receptors were obtained from a human donor with melanoma. The CDR3 runs from the conserved cysteine through the conserved F or W. A D gene is named only where the DNA matches it firmly. Clone size is not always given. Where it is, it says once, few, many or a class for expanded clones.

DNA: TGTGCCAGCAGCGTAAGCGGGGGGGGCCCCGGGGAGCTGTTTTTT; CDR3: CASSVSGGGPGELFF; J: TRBJ2-2; D: TRBD2; size: few; V: TRBV9
DNA: TGTGCCACCAGCAGAGATCGTACCAGGGCGAACACTGAAGCTTTCTTT; CDR3: CATSRDRTRANTEAFF; J: TRBJ1-1; D: NA; size: NA; V: TRBV15
DNA: TGCGCCAGCACCCAGGACCGGGGGGCTGGTGGCTATGGCTACACCTTC; CDR3: CASTQDRGAGGYGYTF; J: TRBJ1-2; D: NA; size: NA; V: TRBV23-1
DNA: TGCGCCAGCAGCCAAGAAAGAGAGGGTGCGGTAGGCTACACCTTC; CDR3: CASSQEREGAVGYTF; J: TRBJ1-2; D: NA; size: many; V: TRBV4-1
DNA: TGTGCCAGCTCACCGTCAGGGGTCACAGATACGCAGTATTTT; CDR3: CASSPSGVTDTQYF; J: TRBJ2-3; D: NA; size: NA; V: TRBV18
DNA: TGTGCCAGCAGCCCACGGACGGGGGAAGTTAGGACCGGGGAGCTGTTTTTT; CDR3: CASSPRTGEVRTGELFF; J: TRBJ2-2; D: NA; size: medium-sized; V: TRBV6-8
DNA: TGTGCCAGCACCCCGGACAGGGGTAACTATGGCTACACCTTC; CDR3: CASTPDRGNYGYTF; J: TRBJ1-2; D: TRBD1; size: NA; V: TRBV6-8
DNA: TGTGCCAGCAGCCCGAGACTAGCGGGTCCTAGCACAGATACGCAGTATTTT; CDR3: CASSPRLAGPSTDTQYF; J: TRBJ2-3; D: TRBD2; size: many; V: TRBV11-3
DNA: TGTGCCAGCAGCTTGGTTGGGACTAGCGGGGGGGCGAGCTCCTACAATGAGCAGTTCTTC; CDR3: CASSLVGTSGGASSYNEQFF; J: TRBJ2-1; D: TRBD2; size: many; V: TRBV11-3
DNA: TGTGCCAGCAGTTACTCGACAGGGGGCGCCGGCACTGAAGCTTTCTTT; CDR3: CASSYSTGGAGTEAFF; J: TRBJ1-1; D: TRBD1; size: NA; V: TRBV6-8
DNA: TGCAGCGTCACTCCGGGCCACAGCTCCTACGAGCAGTACTTC; CDR3: CSVTPGHSSYEQYF; J: TRBJ2-7; D: NA; size: few; V: TRBV29-1
DNA: TGTGCCAGTGGGGGACAGCAAGAGACCCAGTACTTC; CDR3: CASGGQQETQYF; J: TRBJ2-5; D: TRBD1; size: few; V: TRBV28
DNA: TGTGCCAGCAGCGACGGATCAACTAATGAAAAACTGTTTTTT; CDR3: CASSDGSTNEKLFF; J: TRBJ1-4; D: NA; size: large; V: TRBV9
DNA: TGTGCCAGCAGCTTGGGGAAAAGCTTTTACAATGAGCAGTTCTTC; CDR3: CASSLGKSFYNEQFF; J: TRBJ2-1; D: NA; size: medium-sized; V: TRBV11-3
DNA: TGTGCCAGCAGCCAATATCATTCCAGCCCTGGCTTGAACACTGAAGCTTTCTTT; CDR3: CASSQYHSSPGLNTEAFF; J: TRBJ1-1; D: NA; size: many; V: TRBV11-3
DNA: TGTGCCAGCAGCTTAGAGGCGGGGGCCACCGGGGAGCTGTTTTTT; CDR3: CASSLEAGATGELFF; J: TRBJ2-2; D: NA; size: many; V: TRBV11-3
DNA: TGTGCCAGCAGCTTAGAGGGACTAGCGGGGGTTACCGGGGAGCTGTTTTTT; CDR3: CASSLEGLAGVTGELFF; J: TRBJ2-2; D: TRBD2; size: medium-sized; V: TRBV11-3
DNA: TGTGCCAGCAGCTTAGGGCGGGGACGTACTCCTCCAGAAGCTTTCTTT; CDR3: CASSLGRGRTPPEAFF; J: TRBJ1-1; D: NA; size: medium-sized; V: TRBV11-3
DNA: TGTGCCAGCAGCTTACTATTTGAGGAAGCTAACTATGGCTACACCTTC; CDR3: CASSLLFEEANYGYTF; J: TRBJ1-2; D: NA; size: NA; V: TRBV11-3
DNA: TGTGCCAGCAGTTACCTCCAGGGGACGAAGGGGCAGTACTTC; CDR3: CASSYLQGTKGQYF; J: TRBJ2-7; D: NA; size: few; V: TRBV6-8
DNA: TGTGCCAGCAGCTTAGGGGGGACAGGGCAATTGATGAACATTCAGTACTTC; CDR3: CASSLGGTGQLMNIQYF; J: TRBJ2-4; D: TRBD1; size: few; V: TRBV11-3
DNA: TGTGCCAGCATCATTACCCCTAGAAGTTCCTACAATGAGCAGTTCTTC; CDR3: CASIITPRSSYNEQFF; J: TRBJ2-1; D: NA; size: few; V: TRBV2
DNA: TGTGCCAGCAGGGCCGGCTTAGGGAGCTCCTACGAGCAGTACTTC; CDR3: CASRAGLGSSYEQYF; J: TRBJ2-7; D: NA; size: NA; V: TRBV6-8
DNA: TGTGCCAGCAGAGAAGGGCCGTGGGGGCAAGATACGCAGTATTTT; CDR3: CASREGPWGQDTQYF; J: TRBJ2-3; D: NA; size: NA; V: TRBV6-8
DNA: TGTGCCAGCAGCTCCCTACGTAAAGGGGCGAATTCACCCCTCCACTTT; CDR3: CASSSLRKGANSPLHF; J: TRBJ1-6; D: NA; size: medium-sized; V: TRBV11-3
DNA: TGTGCCAGTAGCCTTGGAGGGACAGGGGCTACACCCTACGAGCAGTACTTC; CDR3: CASSLGGTGATPYEQYF; J: TRBJ2-7; D: TRBD1; size: NA; V: TRBV19